Listed below are T cell receptor beta chains from one sample, sequenced in a study of identical twins. MiXCR was run by TCRdb on the 5' RACE reads, yielding one entry per CDR3 protein. Among 310,000 or so distinct CDR3 sequences listed, roughly 8.6% were seen once. The data also belong to a second study, concerning yellow fever vaccine responses in identical twins.

The sample taken for sequencing was memory (CD45RO+) T cells sorted from blood. These receptors were obtained from a woman under 30 in good health. CDR3s include the opening cysteine and the closing phenylalanine or tryptophan. The order of the fields is CDR3 protein, CDR3 DNA, D gene, clone size, CDR3 length, V gene, J gene. D genes are given only for firm matches. Only some rows state a clone size, as once, few, many or a class for expanded clones.

CDR3 protein: CSARGRLAGAGETQYF; CDR3 DNA: TGCAGTGCTAGAGGGCGACTAGCGGGAGCCGGAGAGACCCAGTACTTC; D gene: TRBD2; clone size: many; CDR3 length: 16; V gene: TRBV20-1; J gene: TRBJ2-5
CDR3 protein: CASSQVRDTQYF; CDR3 DNA: TGTGCCAGCAGCCAAGTTCGAGATACGCAGTATTTT; D gene: .; clone size: many; CDR3 length: 12; V gene: TRBV3-1; J gene: TRBJ2-3
CDR3 protein: CASSLVILRREGNTGELFF; CDR3 DNA: TGTGCCAGCAGTTTAGTAATTTTACGGCGGGAGGGGAACACCGGGGAGCTGTTTTTT; D gene: TRBD2; clone size: few; CDR3 length: 19; V gene: TRBV12-3/TRBV12-4; J gene: TRBJ2-2
CDR3 protein: CATSRDAGTHTDTQYF; CDR3 DNA: TGTGCCACCAGCAGAGATGCGGGAACTCACACAGATACGCAGTATTTT; D gene: .; clone size: few; CDR3 length: 16; V gene: TRBV15; J gene: TRBJ2-3
CDR3 protein: CASSYPTWTSGDSYEQYF; CDR3 DNA: TGTGCCAGCAGTTACCCTACCTGGACTAGCGGGGACTCCTACGAGCAGTACTTC; D gene: TRBD2; clone size: .; CDR3 length: 18; V gene: TRBV6-2/TRBV6-3; J gene: TRBJ2-7
CDR3 protein: CSAYASGNTGELFF; CDR3 DNA: TGCAGTGCTTATGCTAGCGGGAACACCGGGGAGCTGTTTTTT; D gene: TRBD2; clone size: few; CDR3 length: 14; V gene: TRBV20-1; J gene: TRBJ2-2
CDR3 protein: CASSVGHRNTGELFF; CDR3 DNA: TGTGCCAGCAGTGTGGGACACCGAAACACCGGGGAGCTGTTTTTT; D gene: .; clone size: few; CDR3 length: 15; V gene: TRBV28; J gene: TRBJ2-2
CDR3 protein: CASSGLASGYEQYF; CDR3 DNA: TGTGCCAGCAGTGGACTAGCTTCCGGATACGAGCAGTACTTC; D gene: TRBD2; clone size: .; CDR3 length: 14; V gene: TRBV2; J gene: TRBJ2-7
CDR3 protein: CASSSSLPNYGYTF; CDR3 DNA: TGTGCCAGCAGTTCTTCCTTACCCAACTATGGCTACACCTTC; D gene: .; clone size: many; CDR3 length: 14; V gene: TRBV12-3/TRBV12-4; J gene: TRBJ1-2
CDR3 protein: CASSSGGSYSGANVLTF; CDR3 DNA: TGTGCCAGCAGTTCGGGGGGTTCATACTCTGGGGCCAACGTCCTGACTTTC; D gene: TRBD2; clone size: many; CDR3 length: 17; V gene: TRBV12-3/TRBV12-4; J gene: TRBJ2-6
CDR3 protein: CCAKGGSYRDSPNEQFF; CDR3 DNA: TGCTGCGCTAAGGGAGGGAGCTACCGGGACTCTCCCAATGAGCAGTTCTTC; D gene: TRBD2; clone size: once; CDR3 length: 17; V gene: TRBV20-1; J gene: TRBJ2-1
CDR3 protein: CASSHWTENTEAFF; CDR3 DNA: TGTGCCAGCAGTCACTGGACAGAGAACACTGAAGCTTTCTTT; D gene: .; clone size: few; CDR3 length: 14; V gene: TRBV6-5; J gene: TRBJ1-1
CDR3 protein: CASRSQAGSYEQYF; CDR3 DNA: TGCGCCAGCAGGTCCCAAGCGGGGTCCTACGAGCAGTACTTC; D gene: TRBD2; clone size: few; CDR3 length: 14; V gene: TRBV5-1; J gene: TRBJ2-7
CDR3 protein: CATSGQFNQPQHF; CDR3 DNA: TGTGCCACCTCCGGACAGTTCAATCAGCCCCAGCATTTT; D gene: .; clone size: many; CDR3 length: 13; V gene: TRBV2; J gene: TRBJ1-5
CDR3 protein: CSATRASGISGGELFF; CDR3 DNA: TGCAGTGCTACCCGTGCTAGCGGGATTTCGGGCGGGGAGCTGTTTTTT; D gene: TRBD2; clone size: .; CDR3 length: 16; V gene: TRBV20-1; J gene: TRBJ2-2
CDR3 protein: CARSRANFSSYEQYF; CDR3 DNA: TGTGCCCGGTCCCGGGCGAATTTTAGCTCCTACGAGCAGTACTTC; D gene: .; clone size: few; CDR3 length: 15; V gene: TRBV27; J gene: TRBJ2-7
CDR3 protein: CASSLGDRNTDTQYF; CDR3 DNA: TGTGCCAGCAGTTTAGGGGACCGAAACACAGATACGCAGTATTTT; D gene: .; clone size: many; CDR3 length: 15; V gene: TRBV12-3/TRBV12-4; J gene: TRBJ2-3
CDR3 protein: CASSQIRAPGANVLTF; CDR3 DNA: TGTGCCAGCAGCCAGATCCGGGCCCCCGGGGCCAACGTCCTGACTTTC; D gene: .; clone size: few; CDR3 length: 16; V gene: TRBV14; J gene: TRBJ2-6
CDR3 protein: CASSSLAATGELFF; CDR3 DNA: TGTGCCAGCAGCTCGCTAGCGGCCACCGGGGAGCTGTTTTTT; D gene: TRBD2; clone size: many; CDR3 length: 14; V gene: TRBV7-2; J gene: TRBJ2-2
CDR3 protein: CASSELTRVNEQFF; CDR3 DNA: TGTGCCAGCAGTGAACTAACCAGGGTCAATGAGCAGTTCTTC; D gene: .; clone size: .; CDR3 length: 14; V gene: TRBV25-1; J gene: TRBJ2-1
CDR3 protein: CAIHYAGHTDTQYF; CDR3 DNA: TGTGCCATACATTACGCCGGACACACAGATACGCAGTATTTT; D gene: .; clone size: .; CDR3 length: 14; V gene: TRBV5-4; J gene: TRBJ2-3
CDR3 protein: CASSALGGSSYNEQFF; CDR3 DNA: TGTGCCAGCAGCGCTCTCGGGGGCAGCTCCTACAATGAGCAGTTCTTC; D gene: .; clone size: many; CDR3 length: 16; V gene: TRBV11-2; J gene: TRBJ2-1
CDR3 protein: CASSFRDSYEQYF; CDR3 DNA: TGTGCCAGCAGCTTCCGGGACTCCTACGAGCAGTACTTC; D gene: .; clone size: .; CDR3 length: 13; V gene: TRBV5-5; J gene: TRBJ2-7
CDR3 protein: CASSYSSRPGTFQETQYF; CDR3 DNA: TGTGCCAGCAGTTACTCATCCCGGCCGGGGACCTTCCAAGAGACCCAGTACTTC; D gene: .; clone size: few; CDR3 length: 18; V gene: TRBV6-5; J gene: TRBJ2-5
CDR3 protein: CASSLWDRQETQYF; CDR3 DNA: TGTGCCAGCAGCTTGTGGGACAGGCAAGAGACCCAGTACTTC; D gene: TRBD1; clone size: few; CDR3 length: 14; V gene: TRBV5-4; J gene: TRBJ2-5
CDR3 protein: CASSFGGRRQPTGNQPQHF; CDR3 DNA: TGTGCCAGCAGTTTCGGGGGGAGGCGGCAGCCAACAGGGAATCAGCCCCAGCATTTT; D gene: .; clone size: few; CDR3 length: 19; V gene: TRBV28; J gene: TRBJ1-5
CDR3 protein: CASRQGEVGELFF; CDR3 DNA: TGTGCCAGCAGACAGGGCGAGGTCGGGGAGCTGTTTTTT; D gene: .; clone size: many; CDR3 length: 13; V gene: TRBV28; J gene: TRBJ2-2
CDR3 protein: CASSQEGAPPGNTIYF; CDR3 DNA: TGTGCCAGCAGCCAAGAGGGGGCGCCCCCTGGAAACACCATATATTTT; D gene: .; clone size: many; CDR3 length: 16; V gene: TRBV4-2; J gene: TRBJ1-3
CDR3 protein: CASSQNRVRAEAFF; CDR3 DNA: TGTGCCAGCAGCCAAAACAGGGTTAGAGCTGAAGCTTTCTTT; D gene: .; clone size: many; CDR3 length: 14; V gene: TRBV3-1; J gene: TRBJ1-1
CDR3 protein: CASSQSGGAFNEQFF; CDR3 DNA: TGCGCCAGCAGCCAGAGCGGGGGGGCCTTTAACGAGCAGTTCTTC; D gene: TRBD2; clone size: many; CDR3 length: 15; V gene: TRBV4-1; J gene: TRBJ2-1
CDR3 protein: CSAGFSGRDNEQFF; CDR3 DNA: TGCAGTGCTGGGTTTAGCGGGAGGGACAATGAGCAGTTCTTC; D gene: TRBD2; clone size: few; CDR3 length: 14; V gene: TRBV20-1; J gene: TRBJ2-1
CDR3 protein: CASSTEGQGAQNIQYF; CDR3 DNA: TGTGCCAGCAGCACTGAGGGACAGGGGGCTCAGAACATTCAGTACTTC; D gene: TRBD1; clone size: .; CDR3 length: 16; V gene: TRBV7-9; J gene: TRBJ2-4
CDR3 protein: CASSETSGIQPQHF; CDR3 DNA: TGTGCCAGCAGTGAAACGAGCGGGATACAGCCCCAGCATTTT; D gene: .; clone size: .; CDR3 length: 14; V gene: TRBV6-1; J gene: TRBJ1-5
CDR3 protein: CSASGRPNNEQFF; CDR3 DNA: TGCAGTGCTAGCGGGAGGCCAAACAATGAGCAGTTCTTC; D gene: TRBD2; clone size: many; CDR3 length: 13; V gene: TRBV20-1; J gene: TRBJ2-1